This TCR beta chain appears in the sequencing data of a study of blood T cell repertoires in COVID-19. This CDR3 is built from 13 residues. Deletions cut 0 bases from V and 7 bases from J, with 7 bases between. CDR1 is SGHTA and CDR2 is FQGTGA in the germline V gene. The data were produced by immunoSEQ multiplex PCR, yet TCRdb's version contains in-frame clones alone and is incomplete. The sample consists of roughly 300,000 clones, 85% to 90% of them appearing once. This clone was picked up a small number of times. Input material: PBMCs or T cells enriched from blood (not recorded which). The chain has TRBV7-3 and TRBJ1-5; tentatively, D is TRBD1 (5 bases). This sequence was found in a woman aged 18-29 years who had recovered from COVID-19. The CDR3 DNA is TGTGCCAGCAGCTTAACCGGGGGGCAGCCCCAGCATTTT. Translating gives CASSLTGGQPQHF. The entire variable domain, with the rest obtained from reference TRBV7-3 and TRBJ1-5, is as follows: GAGVSQTPSNKVTEKGKYVELRCDPISGHTALYWYRQSLGQGPEFLIYFQGTGAADDSGLPNDRFFAVRPEGSVSTLKIQRTERGDSAVYLCASSLTGGQPQHFGDGTRLSIL.